What follows are 8 T cell receptor beta chains derived from one specimen sequenced in a study of shared clonotypes between healthy human individuals. Sequencing used immunoSEQ multiplex PCR; TCRdb keeps in-frame clones, though not all of them. The sample carries about 700,000 clones, 92% recorded once. Naive CD8 cells comprised CD45RO-negative, CCR7-positively selected cells, excluding terminally differentiated effector memory CD45RA+ cells. The sample comprised naive CD8+ T cells sorted from blood. The receptors come from a man aged 30 to 39 in good health.

The J gene is TRBJ2-1, the V gene TRBV9; TRBD1 aligns across 8 bases. The CDR3 has 15 amino acids. CDR1 and CDR2 from the germline V gene are SGDLS and YYNGEE. V lost 1 base, J lost 8 bases, and 8 bases stayed unmatched. The CDR3 DNA reads TGTGCCAGCAGCGTAAAGGACAGGGATGCCTATGAGCAGTTCTTC. As protein: CASSVKDRDAYEQFF.

The chain uses TRBV15 and TRBJ2-7; unclear D gene. The V end was cut by 5 bases, the J end by 7 bases, with 18 bases between. Germline V gives CDR1 LNHNV, CDR2 YYDKDF (reference sequence). The CDR3 has 14 amino acids. CDR3 DNA sequence: TGTGCCACCAGCCCCGCCTTGACGGATCTGGAGCAGTACTTC. This encodes CATSPALTDLEQYF.

A note on this clone: The sample has other DNA sequences that encode this CDR3 too. The chain joins TRBV9 to TRBJ2-7; D gene uncertain. The CDR3 consists of 13 residues. V was clipped by 3 bases and J by 0 bases, with 7 bases between them. Germline CDR1 is SGDLS and CDR2 is YYNGEE. This CDR3 reads CASSAAGSYEQYF. DNA for the CDR3: TGTGCCAGCAGCGCAGCTGGCTCCTACGAGCAGTACTTC.

The chain recombines TRBV10-2 with TRBJ2-7, with no clear D. Trimming shortened V by 8 bases and J by 4 bases, and 21 bases separated the two germline ends. The CDR3 covers 15 residues. Germline loops: CDR1 WSHSY, CDR2 SAAADI. CDR3 sequence: CASCGRWYLAYEQYF. The CDR3 nucleotides read TGCGCCAGCTGCGGTCGGTGGTACCTTGCATACGAGCAGTACTTC.

This clone appeared a single time. The chain is built from TRBV9 and TRBJ2-2, with TRBD2 identical over 13 bases. The CDR3 extends over 17 amino acids. J was trimmed by 1 base and V by 2 bases; bases with no gene match: 2. The germline gives CDR1 SGDLS, CDR2 YYNGEE. In nucleotides, the CDR3 is TGTGCCAGCAGCGTCACTAGCGGGAGGGTGAACACCGGGGAGCTGTTTTTT. This gives the protein CASSVTSGRVNTGELFF.

This chain uses TRBV5-1 with TRBJ2-1; D possibly uses TRBD1 or TRBD2 (5 bases each). The CDR3 covers 16 residues. The germline CDR1 and CDR2 sequences are SGHRS and YFSETQ. V was shortened by 5 bases and J by 6 bases, with 21 bases between the two germline ends. The CDR3 DNA follows: TGCGCCAGCAGGCCGGGGCAGGCGATAAATTCCAATGAGCAGTTCTTC. Translating it yields CASRPGQAINSNEQFF.

The chain recombines TRBV20-1 with TRBJ2-7; no clear D. The CDR3 sequence is 11 residues long. The V gene lost 3 bases and the J gene lost 4 bases, with 7 bases spanning the gap. Germline V gives CDR1 DFQATT, CDR2 SNEGSKA (reference sequence). CDR3: CSARFNYEQYF. CDR3 nucleotide sequence: TGCAGTGCTAGGTTTAATTACGAGCAGTACTTC.

In this sample, this clone turned up once. This sequence joins TRBV19 and TRBJ2-6, with 9 bases aligning to TRBD1. Germline CDR1 reads LNHDA; CDR2 reads SQIVND (reference sequence). The CDR3 is made up of 15 amino acids. J was trimmed by 8 bases and V by 4 bases; bases with no gene match: 6. The CDR3 region is CASSRGQGRTNVLTF. CDR3 nucleotide sequence: TGTGCCAGTAGTAGGGGACAGGGAAGGACCAACGTCCTGACTTTC. Drawing the rest from reference TRBV19 and TRBJ2-6, the complete variable domain is DGGITQSPKYLFRKEGQNVTLSCEQNLNHDAMYWYRQDPGQGLRLIYYSQIVNDFQKGDIAEGYSVSREKKESFPLTVTSAQKNPTAFYLCASSRGQGRTNVLTFGAGSRLTVL.